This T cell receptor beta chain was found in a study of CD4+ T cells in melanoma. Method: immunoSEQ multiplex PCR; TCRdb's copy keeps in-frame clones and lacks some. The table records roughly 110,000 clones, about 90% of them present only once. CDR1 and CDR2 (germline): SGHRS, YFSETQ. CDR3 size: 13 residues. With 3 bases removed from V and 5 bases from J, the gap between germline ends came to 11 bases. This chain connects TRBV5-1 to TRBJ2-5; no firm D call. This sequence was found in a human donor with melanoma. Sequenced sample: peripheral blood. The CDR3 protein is CASSSLGTETQYF. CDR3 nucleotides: TGCGCCAGCAGCTCTCTAGGTACCGAGACCCAGTACTTC.